Following are 24 T cell receptor beta chains from one sample sequenced in a study of response to subunit inactivated influenza vaccine (dated by TCRdb to between 2018 and 2020). Library preparation was by RT-PCR. TCRdb names Illumina HiSeq 2500 as the instrument used. TCRdb cleaned the public reads at Q25 with fastp, built clones with MiXCR and kept in-frame beta chains. CDR3 protein duplicates are merged, each entry listing the most common genes and DNA. The sample profile shows hundreds of thousands of distinct CDR3 sequences; around 15% of them were found once. The leading ten clones occupy less than 9% of the sample. Sequencing was performed on PBMCs from blood, taken approximately 15 days before vaccination. These receptors were taken from a man aged 45-65 years who received an inactivated influenza vaccine. Donor details come from another sample of the same person, matched by shared clones.

This chain links TRBV15 with TRBJ1-4; tentative D call: TRBD1 (5 bases). Trimming removed 5 bases from V and 0 bases from J, with 13 bases in between. Germline V CDR1 and CDR2: LNHNV, YYDKDF (reference sequence). This CDR3 contains 16 residues. CDR3 in DNA: TGTGCCACCAGCCCTCTGACAGCCGCAACTAATGAAAAACTGTTTTTT. Residues: CATSPLTAATNEKLFF. The full variable domain, rest sourced from reference TRBV15 and TRBJ1-4, is DAMVIQNPRYQVTQFGKPVTLSCSQTLNHNVMYWYQQKSSQAPKLLFHYYDKDFNNEADTPDNFQSRRPNTSFCFLDIRSPGLGDTAMYLCATSPLTAATNEKLFFGSGTQLSVL.

The J gene is TRBJ2-1, the V gene TRBV7-9, with D uncertain. The CDR3 is 15 residues long. Germline V lookup: CDR1 SEHNR, CDR2 FQNEAQ (reference sequence). V lost 10 bases to trimming and J lost 2 bases, with 18 bases between them. The CDR3 nucleotides read TGTGCCATTCCCACTGTGCAAACAGCCTACAATGAGCAGTTCTTC. Residues: CAIPTVQTAYNEQFF.

This clonotype was recorded at least ten times. The chain employs TRBV27 and TRBJ2-7, with TRBD2 matching over 9 bases. The CDR3 contains 14 residues. Trimming removed 5 bases from V and 0 bases from J; junction bases left unmatched: 2. CDR1 MNHEY and CDR2 SMNVEV come from the germline V gene (reference sequence). In nucleotides, the CDR3 is TGTGCCAGCAGTGTACTAGCGGGCTCCTACGAGCAGTACTTC. Its protein product is CASSVLAGSYEQYF.

This clonotype was counted between two and nine times. The CDR3 sequence: CSARDWSRDARYEQYF. The CDR3 region has the DNA TGCAGTGCTAGAGATTGGAGCCGGGACGCTCGCTACGAGCAGTACTTC. The chain employs TRBV20-1 and TRBJ2-7; the D call may be TRBD1 or TRBD2 (5 bases each). Trimming removed 0 bases at V and 3 bases at J, with 18 bases between. CDR1 and CDR2 from the germline V gene are DFQATT and SNEGSKA (reference sequence). CDR3 length equals 16 residues.

Regarding this clonotype: Being one base from a much bigger clone, this may be a read error. The gene calls are TRBV12-3 or TRBV12-4 and TRBJ2-4, with D unresolved. The CDR3 length is 12 residues. V shed 6 bases and J shed 8 bases, with 11 bases lying between them. As DNA, the CDR3 is TGTGCCAGCAGGTTCGGACGAGACATTCAGTACTTC. Protein product: CASRFGRDIQYF.

J is TRBJ2-3 and V is TRBV5-1; 8 positions match TRBD2. The CDR3 consists of 17 residues. CDR1 SGHRS and CDR2 YFSETQ come from the germline V gene. The junction had 11 bases not matched to a gene; V was cut back by 4 bases and J by 1 base. As DNA, the CDR3 is TGCGCCAGCAGCCCCATAAAGCGGGAGTTCCGCACAGATACGCAGTATTTT. Residues: CASSPIKREFRTDTQYF.

This clonotype was seen a handful of times. J is TRBJ2-3 and V is TRBV4-2, with 7 bases identical to TRBD1. Germline CDR1 and CDR2: LGHNA and YNFKEQ. V shed 1 base, J shed 1 base, and the junction held 2 bases outside the gene matches. The CDR3 covers 15 residues. Written as DNA, the CDR3 is TGTGCCAGCAGCCAAGTGGGGACAGGCACAGATACGCAGTATTTT. Translated: CASSQVGTGTDTQYF.

The rearrangement uses TRBV5-1 and TRBJ2-7, with TRBD2 as a possible D gene (6 bases). This CDR3 has 14 amino acids. Deletions cut 4 bases from V and 3 bases from J, with 14 bases between. Germline CDR1 SGHRS, CDR2 YFSETQ. CDR3 in DNA: TGCGCCAGCAGCCCGGGGGACCAAGACTACGAGCAGTACTTC. It translates to CASSPGDQDYEQYF.

The rearrangement joins TRBV27 to TRBJ1-2; the match to TRBD1 covers 9 bases. V shed 9 bases and J 4 bases; nucleotides not matched to a gene: 6. The CDR3 has 13 residues. From germline, CDR1 is MNHEY and CDR2 SMNVEV (reference sequence). CDR3 DNA sequence: TGTGCCAGTGGGACAGGGCGGATCTATGGCTACACCTTC. Translating it yields CASGTGRIYGYTF.

This chain connects TRBV6-1 to TRBJ1-5, with a weak D call TRBD1 (6 bases). V was cut by 6 bases and J by 6 bases, with 15 bases left in between. The germline gives CDR1 MNHNS, CDR2 SASEGT. This CDR3 comprises 14 residues. This CDR3 is CASRSSGEPQPQHF. CDR3 in DNA: TGTGCCAGCAGGTCGTCAGGGGAGCCTCAGCCCCAGCATTTT.

This clonotype was seen a handful of times. The chain joins TRBV5-1 to TRBJ2-1; 11 bases are shared with TRBD2. The CDR3 contains 16 residues. With V trimmed by 2 bases and J by 2 bases, 3 bases remained unmatched. Germline lookup yields CDR1 SGHRS and CDR2 YFSETQ. The CDR3 region has the DNA TGCGCCAGCAGCTTTGGGACTAGCGGCCCCTACAATGAGCAGTTCTTC. Its translation is CASSFGTSGPYNEQFF.

The chain is built from TRBV29-1 and TRBJ1-2, with a possible D match to TRBD1 (5 bases). CDR3 length: 13 amino acids. The germline V gene has CDR1 SQVTM and CDR2 ANQGSEA. Trimming pared 4 bases from V and 0 bases from J, leaving 9 bases between. CDR3 DNA sequence: TGCAGCGTTGGGACATTGGCTAACTATGGCTACACCTTC. Protein: CSVGTLANYGYTF.

This rearrangement joins TRBV28 to TRBJ1-5, with 7 bases that match TRBD1. This CDR3 has 14 amino acids. Germline CDR1 reads MDHEN; CDR2 reads SYDVKM. J lost 5 bases, V lost 3 bases, and 4 bases had no gene match. In DNA, the CDR3 is TGTGCCAGCAGTTTCCCAGGGGGTGATCAGCCCCAGCATTTT. Translation gives CASSFPGGDQPQHF.

There are many counts of this clonotype. V and J are TRBV7-2 and TRBJ2-2; D is undetermined. Deletions cut 5 bases from V and 6 bases from J, with 13 bases between. This CDR3 region has 14 residues. Germline V gives CDR1 SGHTA, CDR2 FQGNSA. CDR3 nucleotides: TGTGCCAGCAGCCCGGTATTGGTCGCCGGGGAGCTGTTTTTT. Translation gives CASSPVLVAGELFF.

This clonotype occurred many times. The chain is built from TRBV7-2 and TRBJ2-2; a possible D gene is TRBD2 (5 bases). The CDR3 length is 16 residues. The germline V gene encodes CDR1 SGHTA and CDR2 FQGNSA. Trimming cost V 2 bases and J 0 bases, with 10 bases left between them. The CDR3 DNA sequence: TGTGCCAGCAGCTTAAGCGGCAGTACGAACACCGGGGAGCTGTTTTTT. This sequence encodes CASSLSGSTNTGELFF.

This clonotype has ten or more counts. The chain couples TRBV9 to TRBJ2-7; 10 bases line up with TRBD1. The CDR3 covers 15 residues. V shed 2 bases and J 6 bases; nucleotides not matched to a gene: 8. The germline V gene encodes CDR1 SGDLS and CDR2 YYNGEE. DNA of the CDR3: TGTGCCAGCAGCGTGGGGCCGGGACAGGGGTTCGAGCAGTACTTC. Translating gives CASSVGPGQGFEQYF.

Only a few counts were recorded for this clonotype. This chain joins TRBV4-1 and TRBJ2-6, with a tentative D call TRBD1 (7 bases). The ends were cut back, 3 bases at V and 0 bases at J, with 18 bases in the middle. The germline V gene encodes CDR1 MGHRA and CDR2 YSYEKL. The CDR3 spans 19 residues. The chain's CDR3 is CASSQAGQPPFSGANVLTF. DNA of the CDR3: TGCGCCAGCAGCCAGGCGGGACAGCCACCTTTCTCTGGGGCCAACGTCCTGACTTTC.

As concerns this clonotype: A much more abundant neighbour one base away suggests this may be a read error. The chain combines TRBV29-1 with TRBJ1-1; no clear D gene. Germline loops: CDR1 SQVTM, CDR2 ANQGSEA. V lost 4 bases and J 4 bases, leaving 13 bases between the germline ends. This CDR3 comprises 13 residues. The CDR3 is CSVARRLSTEAFF. The CDR3 nucleotides are TGCAGCGTTGCGCGACGTCTGAGCACTGAAGCTTTCTTT.

The chain has TRBV5-1 and TRBJ2-7; TRBD2 might be the D (5 bases). The germline V and J ends were trimmed by 4 bases and 5 bases, with 13 bases remaining between them. The CDR3 runs to 13 residues. In germline, CDR1 is SGHRS, CDR2 YFSETQ. The CDR3 coding sequence is TGCGCCAGCAGCCCCAACGGGGTCCACGAGCAGTACTTC. As protein: CASSPNGVHEQYF.

The chain couples TRBV7-9 to TRBJ2-5; D uncertain. The germline gives CDR1 SEHNR, CDR2 FQNEAQ (reference sequence). V dropped 5 bases and J dropped 0 bases, with 10 bases sitting between them. CDR3 length: 14 amino acids. CDR3: CASSPPTYQETQYF. CDR3 nucleotides: TGTGCCAGCAGCCCACCAACGTACCAAGAGACCCAGTACTTC.

This clonotype was found a few times. The rearrangement uses TRBV5-1 and TRBJ2-7; D may correspond to TRBD1 or TRBD2 (5 bases each). CDR3 length: 15 amino acids. CDR1 is SGHRS, CDR2 YFSETQ, per germline. Between the trimmed V and J ends, which lost 4 bases and 6 bases, there was a span of 20 bases. CDR3 amino acids: CASSATGTVLPEQYF. CDR3 DNA sequence: TGCGCCAGCAGCGCCACCGGGACCGTTCTCCCCGAGCAGTACTTC.

V is TRBV2 and J is TRBJ1-4; 7 bases match TRBD1. Germline lookup yields CDR1 SNHLY and CDR2 FYNNEI. V trimming: 6 bases; J trimming: 4 bases; junction bases outside the gene matches: 8. The CDR3 contains 15 residues. The DNA of the CDR3 is TGTGCCAGCAGGGTGGGACAGATACTTAATGAAAAACTGTTTTTT. This gives the protein CASRVGQILNEKLFF.

This clonotype was seen a few times. This CDR3 is CASSSTGGSETQYF. As DNA, the CDR3 is TGTGCCAGCAGCTCGACAGGGGGGTCGGAGACCCAGTACTTC. V is TRBV7-2 and J is TRBJ2-5; TRBD1 aligns across 9 bases. V lost 4 bases and J lost 5; bases outside the gene matches: 5. Per the germline V gene, CDR1 is SGHTA and CDR2 is FQGNSA. The length of the CDR3 is 14 residues.

The chain couples TRBV2 to TRBJ1-2; tentatively, D is TRBD1 (5 bases). CDR3 size: 14 residues. From germline, CDR1 is SNHLY and CDR2 FYNNEI. Trimming removed 9 bases from V and 4 bases from J, with 18 bases in between. The CDR3 nucleotides are TGTGCCAGAAGCTTGGGGGGGGGAGCCTATGGCTACACCTTC. It is translated as CARSLGGGAYGYTF.